This T cell receptor beta chain was identified during a study of long-term antiretroviral therapy in people with HIV. The wider study: Some samples came about a decade before the 2015 immediate-ART recommendation, and these were the earliest.

All donors provided no fewer than one pre-ART and no fewer than two post-ART PBMC samples. With V trimmed by 2 bases and J by 5 bases, 5 bases remained unmatched. CDR1 is SGHAT, CDR2 FQNNGV, per germline. This CDR3 is 14 amino acids long. About this clone itself: Antigen: not known.

Study observations and caveats: After ART, diversity increased yet remained lower than transplant donor controls. Compared with controls, HIV repertoires showed narrower CDR3 length ranges.

Samples were assayed with immunoSEQ v3.0 at survey level. The protocol was immunoSEQ multiplex PCR, while the TCRdb copy is restricted to in-frame clones and leaves out a portion. The data contain about 19,000 clones, around 78% of them seen just once; the ten biggest clones take up 6.9%. This sample comprised unsorted PBMCs, obtained 2.2 years after starting antiretroviral therapy. This clonotype was obtained from a man between 50 and 59 years old with HIV. This sequence joins TRBV11-2 and TRBJ2-5, with 7 bases that match TRBD1. The CDR3 DNA reads TGTGCCAGCAGCTTAACCGCAGGGGGTGAGACCCAGTACTTC. Residues: CASSLTAGGETQYF. The full variable domain, its missing parts supplied by reference TRBV11-2 and TRBJ2-5, is EAGVAQSPRYKIIEKRQSVAFWCNPISGHATLYWYQQILGQGPKLLIQFQNNGVVDDSQLPKDRFSAERLKGVDSTLKIQPAKLEDSAVYLCASSLTAGGETQYFGPGTRLLVL.